A few counts support the clone carrying this T cell receptor (beta chain). Its target is not known. Germline and junction disagree at one end, which may indicate a read error. Amplified regions were TCR beta CDR3 sequences from RNA transcripts. A first-round RT-PCR of the TCR CDR3 used the HTBI primer set. TCRdb called the multiplex PCR reads again in MiXCR, with one record for every CDR3 protein. The table shows about 280,000 distinct CDR3 sequences, with around a quarter occurring only once. The data belong to a study of T cells in Graves' hyperthyroidism and ophthalmopathy. Study observations and caveats: For ophthalmopathy, model prediction preceded onset by a median roughly 6.3 months. Most clonotypes expanded in the thyroid (above 0.001) were also present in blood.

The CDR3 covers 15 residues. Germline V CDR1 and CDR2: MNHNS, SASEGT. This TCR was recovered from a man aged 35-49 years with Graves' hyperthyroidism that later progressed to Graves' ophthalmopathy. Input material: blood. The chain employs TRBV6-1 and TRBJ1-1; TRBD1 matches at 8 bases. The CDR3 bases are TGTGCCAGCAGGGACACCCAGGGGGCGAACACTGAGGCTTTCTTT. Its protein product is CASRDTQGANTEAFF.